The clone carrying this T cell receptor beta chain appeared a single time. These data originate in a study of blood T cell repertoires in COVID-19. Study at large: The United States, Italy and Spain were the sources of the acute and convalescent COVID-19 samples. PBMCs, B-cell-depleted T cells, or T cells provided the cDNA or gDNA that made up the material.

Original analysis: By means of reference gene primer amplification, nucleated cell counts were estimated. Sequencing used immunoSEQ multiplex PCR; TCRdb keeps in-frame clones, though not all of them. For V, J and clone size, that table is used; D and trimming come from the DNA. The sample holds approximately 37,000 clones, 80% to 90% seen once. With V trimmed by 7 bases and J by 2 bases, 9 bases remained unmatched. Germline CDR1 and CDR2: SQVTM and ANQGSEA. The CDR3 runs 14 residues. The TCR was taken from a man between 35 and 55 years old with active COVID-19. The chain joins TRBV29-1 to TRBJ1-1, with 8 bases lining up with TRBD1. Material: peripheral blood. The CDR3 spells CSGLDRALNTEAFF. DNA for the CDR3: TGCAGCGGGTTGGACAGGGCCCTTAACACTGAAGCTTTCTTT.